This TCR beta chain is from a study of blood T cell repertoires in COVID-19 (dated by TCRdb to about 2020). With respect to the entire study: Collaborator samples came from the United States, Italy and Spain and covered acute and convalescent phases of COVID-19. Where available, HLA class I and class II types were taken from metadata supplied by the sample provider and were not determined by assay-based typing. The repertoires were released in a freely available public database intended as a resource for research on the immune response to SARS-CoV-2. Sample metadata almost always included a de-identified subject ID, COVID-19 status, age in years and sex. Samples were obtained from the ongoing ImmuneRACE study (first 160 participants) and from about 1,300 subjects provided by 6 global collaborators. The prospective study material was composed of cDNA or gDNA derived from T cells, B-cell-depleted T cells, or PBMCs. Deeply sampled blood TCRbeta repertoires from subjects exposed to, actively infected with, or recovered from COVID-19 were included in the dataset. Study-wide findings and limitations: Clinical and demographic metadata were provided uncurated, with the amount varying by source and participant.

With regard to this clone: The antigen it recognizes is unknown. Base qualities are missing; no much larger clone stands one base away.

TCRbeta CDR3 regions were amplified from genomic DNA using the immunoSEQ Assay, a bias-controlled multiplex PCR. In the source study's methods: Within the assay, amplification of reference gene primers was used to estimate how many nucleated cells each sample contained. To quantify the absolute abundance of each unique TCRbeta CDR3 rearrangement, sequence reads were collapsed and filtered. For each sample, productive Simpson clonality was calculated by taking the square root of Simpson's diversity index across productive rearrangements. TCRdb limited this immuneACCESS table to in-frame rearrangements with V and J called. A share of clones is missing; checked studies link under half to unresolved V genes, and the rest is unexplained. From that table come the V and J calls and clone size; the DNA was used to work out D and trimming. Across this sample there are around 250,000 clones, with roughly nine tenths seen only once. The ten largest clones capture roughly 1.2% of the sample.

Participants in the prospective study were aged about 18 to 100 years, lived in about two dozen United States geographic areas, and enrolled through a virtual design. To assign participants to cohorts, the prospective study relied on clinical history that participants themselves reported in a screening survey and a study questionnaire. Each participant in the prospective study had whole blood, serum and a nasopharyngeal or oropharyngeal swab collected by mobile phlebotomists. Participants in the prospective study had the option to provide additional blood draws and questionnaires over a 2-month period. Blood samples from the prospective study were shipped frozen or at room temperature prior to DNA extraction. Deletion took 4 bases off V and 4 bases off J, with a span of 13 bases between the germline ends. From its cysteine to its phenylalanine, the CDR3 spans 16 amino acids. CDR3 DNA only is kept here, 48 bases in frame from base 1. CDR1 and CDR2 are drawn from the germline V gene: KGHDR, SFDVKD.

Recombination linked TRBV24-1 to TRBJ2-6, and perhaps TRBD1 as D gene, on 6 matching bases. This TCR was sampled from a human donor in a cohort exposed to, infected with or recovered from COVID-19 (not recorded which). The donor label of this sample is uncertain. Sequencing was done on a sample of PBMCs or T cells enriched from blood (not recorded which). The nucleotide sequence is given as TGTGCCACCAGTGAAAAGACAGGTAGCGGGGCCAACGTCCTGACTTTC. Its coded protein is CATSEKTGSGANVLTF.